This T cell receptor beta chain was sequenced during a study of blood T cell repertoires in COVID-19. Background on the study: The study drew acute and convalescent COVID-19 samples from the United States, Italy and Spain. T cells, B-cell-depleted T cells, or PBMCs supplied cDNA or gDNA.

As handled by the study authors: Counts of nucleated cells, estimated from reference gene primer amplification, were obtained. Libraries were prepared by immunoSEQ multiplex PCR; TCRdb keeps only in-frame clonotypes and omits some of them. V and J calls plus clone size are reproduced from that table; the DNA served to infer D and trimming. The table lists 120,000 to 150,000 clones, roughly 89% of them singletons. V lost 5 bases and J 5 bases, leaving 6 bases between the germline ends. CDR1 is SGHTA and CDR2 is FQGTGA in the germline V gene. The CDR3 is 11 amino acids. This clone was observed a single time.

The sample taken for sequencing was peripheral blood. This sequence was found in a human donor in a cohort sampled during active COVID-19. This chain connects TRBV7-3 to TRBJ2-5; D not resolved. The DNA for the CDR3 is TGTGCCAGCAGCCCCGGGGAGACCCAGTACTTC. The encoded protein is CASSPGETQYF.